The 26 T cell receptor beta chains listed next were all sequenced from one sample in a study of T cells in Graves' hyperthyroidism and ophthalmopathy. RNA transcripts yielded amplified TCR beta CDR3 regions. The TCR CDR3 was amplified in a first-round RT-PCR using the HTBI primer set. TCRdb reprocessed the multiplex PCR reads with MiXCR, giving one entry per CDR3 protein. The data contain approximately 600,000 distinct CDR3 sequences, approximately 15% of them singletons. Sequenced: blood. These receptors were taken from a woman between 18 and 30 years old with Graves' ophthalmopathy.

In nucleotides, the CDR3 is TGTGCCAGCAGTGACTTAGGAGCAACTAATGAAAAACTGTTTTTT. Protein sequence: CASSDLGATNEKLFF. The rearrangement links TRBV6-1 to TRBJ1-4; D not certain. The CDR3 has 15 amino acids. Trimming took 3 bases from V and 0 from J, leaving 8 bases between them. Germline CDR1 reads MNHNS; CDR2 reads SASEGT.

This clonotype was recorded a few times. The chain is built from TRBV5-6 and TRBJ2-5, with D uncertain. Germline V gene sequence: CDR1 SGHDT, CDR2 YYEEEE. The CDR3 contains 12 residues. V was pared by 0 bases and J by 5 bases, with 5 bases between. CDR3 in amino acids: CASSLDAETQYF. CDR3 in DNA: TGTGCCAGCAGCTTGGACGCCGAGACCCAGTACTTC.

This chain connects TRBV7-2 to TRBJ2-7; 8 bases agree with TRBD1. The V and J ends lost 3 bases and 6 bases, in that order; junction bases with no gene match: 4. Germline-derived CDR1 and CDR2 are SGHTA and FQGNSA. The CDR3 spans 13 residues. For the CDR3, the DNA is TGTGCCAGCAGCTTTGGACAGGGACGCGAGCAGTACTTC. Its protein product is CASSFGQGREQYF.

The rearrangement links TRBV7-9 to TRBJ1-3; maybe TRBD1 (5 bases). Trimming took 2 bases from V and 0 from J, leaving 8 bases between them. The V gene's germline CDR1 is SEHNR and CDR2 FQNEAQ (reference sequence). This CDR3 region has 15 residues. CDR3 DNA sequence: TGTGCCAGCAGCTTAACAGGAGCCTCTGGAAACACCATATATTTT. Its protein is CASSLTGASGNTIYF.

This clonotype showed up many times. The chain carries TRBV24-1 and TRBJ2-1; 7 bases map to TRBD1. This CDR3 region has 15 residues. The germline V gene has CDR1 KGHDR and CDR2 SFDVKD. The V segment lost 3 bases and the J segment 6 bases; nucleotides outside the gene matches: 7. This CDR3 is CATSDPTTGSNEQFF. The CDR3, as DNA: TGTGCCACCAGTGATCCCACGACAGGGAGCAATGAGCAGTTCTTC.

This clonotype came up many times. This rearrangement joins TRBV4-1 to TRBJ2-1; TRBD2 matches 9 bases. The germline gives CDR1 MGHRA, CDR2 YSYEKL. V shed 7 bases, J shed 7 bases, and the junction held 11 bases outside the gene matches. The CDR3 covers 15 residues. For the CDR3, the DNA is TGCGCCAGCACCCTCCGCGCGGGAGGGCCGAATGAGCAGTTCTTC. This encodes CASTLRAGGPNEQFF.

Ten or more counts support this clonotype. The rearrangement joins TRBV20-1 to TRBJ2-3; weak D call: TRBD2 (6 bases). This CDR3 comprises 14 residues. Between the trimmed V and J ends, which lost 8 bases and 2 bases, there was a span of 17 bases. Germline lookup yields CDR1 DFQATT and CDR2 SNEGSKA (reference sequence). The CDR3 nucleotides are TGCAGTCTCAGGCGGGGAAACATCACAGATACGCAGTATTTT. Translated: CSLRRGNITDTQYF.

This clonotype was detected many times. The chain combines TRBV29-1 with TRBJ2-2; 15 nucleotides line up with TRBD2. Germline V gene lookup returns CDR1 SQVTM and CDR2 ANQGSEA. The ends lost 3 bases at V and 6 bases at J; junction bases unmatched: 5. This CDR3 comprises 16 residues. The CDR3 is CSVEVWTSGRAGELFF. CDR3 coding DNA: TGCAGCGTTGAGGTGTGGACTAGCGGGAGGGCCGGGGAGCTGTTTTTT.

This clonotype was counted between two and nine times. This sequence joins TRBV6-1 and TRBJ2-3; D is perhaps TRBD2 (5 bases). The CDR3 has 11 amino acids. Trimming pared 8 bases from V and 7 bases from J, leaving 10 bases between. Looked up from germline, CDR1 is MNHNS and CDR2 is SASEGT. DNA of the CDR3: TGTGCCAGCCTTGGAGGTTATACGCAGTATTTT. Protein product: CASLGGYTQYF.

This clonotype was seen at least ten times. The rearrangement uses TRBV18 and TRBJ1-1; no firm D call. The CDR3 runs 15 residues. Germline loops: CDR1 KGHSH, CDR2 LQKENI. V dropped 6 bases and J dropped 0 bases, with 14 bases sitting between them. The CDR3 is CASSLLSAVNTEAFF. The DNA for the CDR3 is TGTGCCAGCTCTCTCCTCTCCGCAGTGAACACTGAAGCTTTCTTT.

In its sample, this clonotype was seen a few times. The CDR3 sequence: CASSVGGSSDTQYF. The CDR3 region has the DNA TGTGCCAGCAGCGTAGGAGGGTCCTCAGATACGCAGTATTTT. V is TRBV9 and J is TRBJ2-3, with TRBD2 as a possible D gene (5 bases). The CDR3 extends over 14 amino acids. Trimming left V 0 bases short and J 4 bases short, with 9 bases between. Germline CDR1 reads SGDLS; CDR2 reads YYNGEE.

Many counts were recorded for this clonotype. J is TRBJ2-7 and V is TRBV12-3 or TRBV12-4; perhaps TRBD2 as D (6 bases). The V and J ends lost 5 bases and 2 bases respectively, with 16 bases between them. The CDR3 is 15 amino acids. Here the CDR3 DNA reads TGTGCCAGCAGTAGCCTGGGCGGGACCACCTACGAGCAGTACTTC. Its protein product is CASSSLGGTTYEQYF.

This clonotype was recorded at least ten times. The genes are TRBV28 and TRBJ2-5; D unclear. The V and J ends lost 4 bases and 5 bases respectively, with 23 bases between them. Looked up from germline, CDR1 is MDHEN and CDR2 is SYDVKM. The CDR3 is 17 residues long. CDR3 nucleotide sequence: TGTGCCAGCAGTTCACCAGCCCGCAGAGATAGGCGGGAGACCCAGTACTTC. As protein: CASSSPARRDRRETQYF.

This clonotype was seen repeatedly, ten times or more. The V gene is TRBV29-1, the J gene TRBJ2-1, with D perhaps matching TRBD2 (5 bases). The CDR3 length is 16 residues. Germline CDR1 and CDR2: SQVTM and ANQGSEA. The V end lost 2 bases, the J end lost 0 bases, and 14 bases lay between the germline ends. The DNA of the CDR3 is TGCAGCGTTGAACGTTTCCTAGCCCTCTCCTACAATGAGCAGTTCTTC. It yields the protein CSVERFLALSYNEQFF.

This clonotype was seen at least ten times. Relative to the germline gene, one junction end is altered; a read error may explain this. J is TRBJ2-5 and V is TRBV5-1, with D unresolved. The CDR3 runs to 12 residues. From germline, CDR1 is SGHRS and CDR2 YFSETQ. The CDR3 DNA is TGTGCCAGCAGCCTCAACCAAGAGACCCAGTACTTC. Residues: CASSLNQETQYF.

As regards this clonotype: This may arise from a read error, as a much more abundant clone is one base away. This sequence joins TRBV4-2 and TRBJ2-1; TRBD2 matches 9 bases. This CDR3 region has 15 residues. V lost 3 bases, J lost 9 bases, and 9 bases stayed unmatched. The germline V gene encodes CDR1 LGHNA and CDR2 YNFKEQ. The CDR3, as DNA: TGTGCCAGCAGCCAGGGGACTAGCTCGAGGAGTGAGCAGTTCTTC. Protein: CASSQGTSSRSEQFF.

Notes on this clonotype: This clone may be a read error of a much larger clone one base away. The CDR3 DNA is TGTGCCAGCAGCCAAGAGGACACACACTATGGCTACACCTTC. This encodes CASSQEDTHYGYTF. The chain is built from TRBV3-1 and TRBJ1-2; tentative D call: TRBD1 (5 bases). The V and J ends lost 0 bases and 3 bases respectively, with 8 bases between them. Germline CDR1 reads LGHDT; CDR2 reads YNNKEL (reference sequence). The CDR3 length is 14 residues.

The CDR3 is CATSDFTRNDGYTF. The CDR3 DNA reads TGTGCCACCAGTGATTTTACACGAAATGATGGCTACACCTTC. This chain connects TRBV24-1 to TRBJ1-2; D gene unclear. The CDR3 spans 14 residues. Trimming removed 1 base at V and 6 bases at J, with 11 bases between. From germline, CDR1 is KGHDR and CDR2 SFDVKD.

In this sample, this clonotype turned up once. A read error may explain this, as a much larger clone is one base away. V is TRBV12-3 or TRBV12-4 and J is TRBJ1-2; the D is unclear. The CDR3 is 14 residues long. Trimming stripped 2 bases from V and 8 bases from J, with 15 bases between. The CDR3 DNA follows: TGTGCCAGCAGTTTACTCGTACGCGCTGGCGGCTACACCTTC. Amino acids: CASSLLVRAGGYTF.

Ten or more counts support this clonotype. CDR3 protein: CASRDRGEYQETQYF. CDR3 DNA: TGTGCCAGTAGGGACAGGGGGGAGTACCAAGAGACCCAGTACTTC. This chain joins TRBV19 and TRBJ2-5; 10 bases line up with TRBD1. The CDR3 is made up of 15 amino acids. The V segment lost 6 bases and the J segment 0 bases; nucleotides outside the gene matches: 4. Germline-derived CDR1 and CDR2 are LNHDA and SQIVND (reference sequence).

This clonotype has just one count. The chain couples TRBV2 to TRBJ2-3; 9 positions match TRBD1. V was pared by 8 bases and J by 2 bases, with 8 bases of the junction left unmatched. The CDR3 contains 15 residues. Germline values: CDR1 SNHLY, CDR2 FYNNEI. CDR3 nucleotides: TGTGCCAGCGACCGGGACAGGGTATCCACAGATACGCAGTATTTT. Translating it yields CASDRDRVSTDTQYF.

The sample holds many counts of this clonotype. This chain uses TRBV27 with TRBJ1-2; 7 bases are shared with TRBD1. CDR3 length: 12 amino acids. Looked up from germline, CDR1 is MNHEY and CDR2 is SMNVEV (reference sequence). With V trimmed by 6 bases and J by 2 bases, 0 bases remained unmatched. In nucleotides, the CDR3 is TGTGCCAGCAGCAGGGGGAACTATGGCTACACCTTC. Translated, it gives CASSRGNYGYTF.

The sample holds many counts of this clonotype. This rearrangement joins TRBV12-3 or TRBV12-4 to TRBJ1-1, with D unclear. V dropped 6 bases and J dropped 4 bases, with 12 bases sitting between them. This CDR3 contains 13 residues. For the CDR3, the DNA is TGTGCCAGCAGACGCCCGACGGCCACTGAAGCTTTCTTT. Encoded protein: CASRRPTATEAFF.

This clonotype was seen only a few times. This rearrangement joins TRBV6-4 to TRBJ2-3; 11 nucleotides align to TRBD2. The germline CDR1 and CDR2 sequences are MRHNA and SNTAGT. This CDR3 comprises 15 residues. After removal of 4 bases from V and 3 bases from J, the junction contained 3 bases not matched to a gene. The CDR3 reads CASSGIAGGTDTQYF. For the CDR3, the DNA is TGTGCCAGCAGTGGAATAGCGGGAGGGACAGATACGCAGTATTTT.

This clonotype appeared a few times. The rearrangement uses TRBV28 and TRBJ1-2, with 10 bases fitting TRBD1. Losses at the gene ends were 6 bases for V and 3 bases for J; bases not matched to a gene: 19. Germline V gene lookup returns CDR1 MDHEN and CDR2 SYDVKM. This CDR3 contains 19 residues. The CDR3 spells CASSLIRSVTGTGDYGYTF. The CDR3, as DNA: TGTGCCAGCAGCCTTATCCGGTCCGTGACCGGGACAGGGGACTATGGCTACACCTTC.

Ten or more counts support this clonotype. The chain uses TRBV11-2 and TRBJ2-2; D might be TRBD2 (6 bases). Germline CDR1 and CDR2: SGHAT and FQNNGV. Trimming stripped 8 bases from V and 3 bases from J, with 10 bases between. The CDR3 length is 13 residues. CDR3 DNA sequence: TGTGCCAGCGATGCGGGGTACACCGGGGAGCTGTTTTTT. Translating it yields CASDAGYTGELFF.